A selection of T cell receptor beta chains follows, all from one sample in a study of cytotoxic CD8 clonotypes in ibrutinib-treated CLL. Here immunoSEQ multiplex PCR was the method, and the copy in TCRdb shows in-frame clones only, minus some. The profile shows about 300,000 clones, about 64% of them singletons. The sequenced sample was PBMCs, obtained after 36 months of ibrutinib treatment. The source of these receptors is a human donor with chronic lymphocytic leukemia. The CDR3 runs from the conserved cysteine through the conserved F or W. The D gene is left open where the match is weak. Not all rows give a size; the values are once, few, many and, for expanded clones, a class.

J gene: TRBJ2-3
clone size: .
D gene: TRBD1
V gene: TRBV5-5
CDR3 DNA: TGTGCCAGCAGCTTGGGGGACAGGGCAGATACGCAGTATTTT
CDR3 protein: CASSLGDRADTQYF

J gene: TRBJ2-3
clone size: .
D gene: .
V gene: TRBV2
CDR3 DNA: TGTGCCAGCAGGAGGGGACAGGGATTAGCGGGGGGCCGCACAGATACGCAGTATTTT
CDR3 protein: CASRRGQGLAGGRTDTQYF

J gene: TRBJ1-5
clone size: .
D gene: .
V gene: TRBV6-6
CDR3 DNA: TGTGCCAGCACCCCCAGGACATTTCGCAATCAGCCCCAGCATTTT
CDR3 protein: CASTPRTFRNQPQHF

J gene: TRBJ2-4
clone size: few
D gene: .
V gene: TRBV19
CDR3 DNA: TGTGCCAGTATGGGGATGGCCAAAAACATTCAGTACTTC
CDR3 protein: CASMGMAKNIQYF

J gene: TRBJ1-2
clone size: few
D gene: .
V gene: TRBV14
CDR3 DNA: TGTGCCAGCAGCCAACAACAGGGTTTTGGCTACACCTTC
CDR3 protein: CASSQQQGFGYTF

J gene: TRBJ2-5
clone size: few
D gene: TRBD1
V gene: TRBV7-8
CDR3 DNA: TGTGCCAGCAGCCTGGGACAGGGGGCGGAGACCCAGTACTTC
CDR3 protein: CASSLGQGAETQYF

J gene: TRBJ1-6
clone size: few
D gene: .
V gene: TRBV6-5
CDR3 DNA: TGTGCCAGCCGTCGGGGAGTTGATAATTCACCCCTCCACTTT
CDR3 protein: CASRRGVDNSPLHF

J gene: TRBJ2-5
clone size: once
D gene: .
V gene: TRBV18
CDR3 DNA: TGTGCCAGCTCACCACCAGGGGCGCGGGAGACCCAGTACTTC
CDR3 protein: CASSPPGARETQYF

J gene: TRBJ1-1
clone size: once
D gene: .
V gene: TRBV6-5
CDR3 DNA: TGTGCCAGCAGTTACTCGAAAACTGGGTCCACTGAAGCTTTCTTT
CDR3 protein: CASSYSKTGSTEAFF

J gene: TRBJ2-7
clone size: once
D gene: TRBD1
V gene: TRBV11-2
CDR3 DNA: TGTGCCAGCAGCCTAGACAGGGACCACGAGCAGTACTTC
CDR3 protein: CASSLDRDHEQYF

J gene: TRBJ2-5
clone size: once
D gene: .
V gene: TRBV29-1
CDR3 DNA: TGCAGCGCTGCCCCCGGGCAAGAGACCCAGTACTTC
CDR3 protein: CSAAPGQETQYF

J gene: TRBJ1-3
clone size: once
D gene: .
V gene: TRBV18
CDR3 DNA: TGTGCCAGCTCACCACTGGCGGGGAAGAGCTCTGGAAACACCATATATTTT
CDR3 protein: CASSPLAGKSSGNTIYF

J gene: TRBJ2-7
clone size: few
D gene: .
V gene: TRBV7-9
CDR3 DNA: TGTGCCAGCAGCTTAGAAGGGTCGATCTCGTACGAGCAGTACTTC
CDR3 protein: CASSLEGSISYEQYF

J gene: TRBJ2-2
clone size: once
D gene: .
V gene: TRBV4-1
CDR3 DNA: TGCGCCAGCCAGGGAGGCGGCACCGGGGAGCTGTTTTTT
CDR3 protein: CASQGGGTGELFF

J gene: TRBJ1-4
clone size: .
D gene: .
V gene: TRBV2
CDR3 DNA: TGTGCCAGCAGGGACGGGACATGGATGATGACATTTGAAAAACTGTTTTTT
CDR3 protein: CASRDGTWMMTFEKLFF

J gene: TRBJ2-7
clone size: .
D gene: .
V gene: TRBV11-2
CDR3 DNA: TGTGCCAGCAGCTTAGGGAGACTCGGCGAGCAGTACTTC
CDR3 protein: CASSLGRLGEQYF

J gene: TRBJ2-3
clone size: once
D gene: TRBD2
V gene: TRBV6-4
CDR3 DNA: TGTGCCAGCAGTGACTCAATAGCGGGAGTGGGAGATACGCAGTATTTT
CDR3 protein: CASSDSIAGVGDTQYF

J gene: TRBJ2-7
clone size: .
D gene: .
V gene: TRBV7-9
CDR3 DNA: TGTGCCACCAATCCCCTCTACGAGCAGTACTTC
CDR3 protein: CATNPLYEQYF

J gene: TRBJ2-1
clone size: .
D gene: .
V gene: TRBV10-3
CDR3 DNA: TGTGCCATCAGTGACCACCAAAGACGTAACGAGCAGTTCTTC
CDR3 protein: CAISDHQRRNEQFF

J gene: TRBJ2-5
clone size: once
D gene: TRBD1
V gene: TRBV18
CDR3 DNA: TGTGCCAGCTCACCAAAACAGGGGGCTGGAGAGACCCAGTACTTC
CDR3 protein: CASSPKQGAGETQYF

J gene: TRBJ2-7
clone size: few
D gene: .
V gene: TRBV7-2
CDR3 DNA: TGTGCCAGCAGCTGGCAGTTCCGTTCCGTCGGGGCCTACGAGCAGTACTTC
CDR3 protein: CASSWQFRSVGAYEQYF

J gene: TRBJ1-1
clone size: .
D gene: .
V gene: TRBV19
CDR3 DNA: TGTGCCAGTAGTATAGGCGAGTTTGCTGAAGCTTTCTTT
CDR3 protein: CASSIGEFAEAFF

J gene: TRBJ2-7
clone size: .
D gene: TRBD1
V gene: TRBV27
CDR3 DNA: TGTGCCAGCAGCCGACAGGGTCGGGAGCAGTACTTC
CDR3 protein: CASSRQGREQYF

J gene: TRBJ2-5
clone size: .
D gene: .
V gene: TRBV27
CDR3 DNA: TGTGCCAGCAGCCCAGGAAGGGGAGAGACCCAGTACTTC
CDR3 protein: CASSPGRGETQYF

J gene: TRBJ2-1
clone size: .
D gene: .
V gene: TRBV19
CDR3 DNA: TGTGCCAGTAGATGGGGTTCCTACAATGAGCAGTTCTTC
CDR3 protein: CASRWGSYNEQFF

J gene: TRBJ2-3
clone size: few
D gene: .
V gene: TRBV2
CDR3 DNA: TGTGCCAGCAGTGAACAGAATCCCACAGATACGCAGTATTTT
CDR3 protein: CASSEQNPTDTQYF

J gene: TRBJ2-7
clone size: .
D gene: .
V gene: TRBV10-1
CDR3 DNA: TGCGCCAGCAGTGAGGCGGGGCACTACGAGCAGTACTTC
CDR3 protein: CASSEAGHYEQYF

J gene: TRBJ2-7
clone size: few
D gene: TRBD1
V gene: TRBV7-9
CDR3 DNA: TGTGCCAGCAGCACAGGGGGACAAGAGCCCTCTTGG
CDR3 protein: CASSTGGQEPSW

J gene: TRBJ1-2
clone size: few
D gene: TRBD1
V gene: TRBV27
CDR3 DNA: TGTGCCAGCAGTTTATCGAGGACAGGAAACTATGGCTACACCTTC
CDR3 protein: CASSLSRTGNYGYTF

J gene: TRBJ2-7
clone size: .
D gene: .
V gene: TRBV5-6
CDR3 DNA: TGTGCCAGCAGCCCGGGCAGGGACCCATACGAGCAGTACTTC
CDR3 protein: CASSPGRDPYEQYF

J gene: TRBJ1-2
clone size: .
D gene: TRBD1
V gene: TRBV5-1
CDR3 DNA: TGCGCCAGCAGCTTCCGGGACAGGGGTTATGGCTACACCTTC
CDR3 protein: CASSFRDRGYGYTF

J gene: TRBJ2-3
clone size: .
D gene: .
V gene: TRBV4-2
CDR3 DNA: TGTGCCAGCAGCCAAGCATCCGGAGATACGCAGTATTTT
CDR3 protein: CASSQASGDTQYF

J gene: TRBJ2-7
clone size: .
D gene: TRBD1
V gene: TRBV19
CDR3 DNA: TGTGCCAGTAGCCCCGGGACAGGGCCCTACGAGCAGTACTTC
CDR3 protein: CASSPGTGPYEQYF

J gene: TRBJ1-6
clone size: .
D gene: .
V gene: TRBV7-2
CDR3 DNA: TGTGCCAGCAGCTTTTTCCCATCAGGGGATAGCTCCTATAATTCACCCCTCCACTTT
CDR3 protein: CASSFFPSGDSSYNSPLHF

J gene: TRBJ2-2
clone size: .
D gene: TRBD2
V gene: TRBV5-4
CDR3 DNA: TGTGCCAGCAGCCACCGAGCGGGGGGGGACGGGGAGCTGTTTTTT
CDR3 protein: CASSHRAGGDGELFF

J gene: TRBJ1-4
clone size: .
D gene: .
V gene: TRBV5-1
CDR3 DNA: TGCGCCAGCAGCTTGGCCCAGGGGTGGGGTGAAAAACTGTTTTTT
CDR3 protein: CASSLAQGWGEKLFF

J gene: TRBJ2-1
clone size: .
D gene: TRBD2
V gene: TRBV29-1
CDR3 DNA: TGCAGCTCCGCCGGGACTAGCGGATACAATGAGCAGTTCTTC
CDR3 protein: CSSAGTSGYNEQFF

J gene: TRBJ2-7
clone size: .
D gene: .
V gene: TRBV7-9
CDR3 DNA: TGTGCCAGCAGCTTAGGGGGCGGGGGCCTCTACGAGCAGTACTTC
CDR3 protein: CASSLGGGGLYEQYF

J gene: TRBJ2-3
clone size: once
D gene: TRBD2
V gene: TRBV19
CDR3 DNA: TGTGCCAGTAGTCCCCGTGGGGGAGCGGGAGCCGATACGCAGTATTTT
CDR3 protein: CASSPRGGAGADTQYF

J gene: TRBJ1-2
clone size: .
D gene: .
V gene: TRBV29-1
CDR3 DNA: TGCAGCGTTGGCCGAGTAGGGGCTAACTATGGCTACACCTTC
CDR3 protein: CSVGRVGANYGYTF

J gene: TRBJ2-6
clone size: .
D gene: TRBD1
V gene: TRBV7-6
CDR3 DNA: TGTGCCAGCAGCCCGTTAAAGGGGGCCTTCTCTGGGGCCAACGTCCTGACTTTC
CDR3 protein: CASSPLKGAFSGANVLTF